The rows below give T cell receptor beta chains drawn from one sample of a study of T cell repertoires in cytomegalovirus infection. The antigens of these receptors remain unknown. Each CDR3 protein is one row after TCRdb ran MiXCR on the reads. The sample includes approximately 350,000 distinct CDR3 sequences, roughly 34% of them seen just once. The specimen comprised cultured PBMCs, sampled from culture after CMV antigen stimulation. These receptors all come from a human donor in good health (CMV status not recorded). Some clones in this sample may be carry-over from other donors' samples. Both conserved end residues are part of each CDR3. A D gene is named only where the DNA matches it firmly. A clone size is listed for some rows: how often the clone was seen (once, few, many), or a class if it is expanded.

>.|TRBV6-2/TRBV6-3|.|TRBJ2-1
TGTGCCAGCAGTTCTCGTTTGGGGCAGTTCTTC
CASSSRLGQFF
>.|TRBV9|few|TRBJ2-7
TGTGCCAGCAGCGGAGGGGGGGGGTACGAGCAGTACTTC
CASSGGGGYEQYF
>.|TRBV4-3|few|TRBJ2-1
TGCGCCAGCAGCCAGGAACTCACGTACAATGAGCAGTTCTTC
CASSQELTYNEQFF
>.|TRBV12-3/TRBV12-4|many|TRBJ1-3
TGTGCCAGCAGGGACTACTCTGGAAACACCATATATTTT
CASRDYSGNTIYF
>.|TRBV19|.|TRBJ2-3
TGTGCCAGTAGTACCCTCGGAGGGTTGGGGACAGATACGCAGTATTTT
CASSTLGGLGTDTQYF
>.|TRBV28|.|TRBJ1-4
TGTGCCAGTCAACCTCCGGCAGGGATGAATGAAAAACTGTTTTTT
CASQPPAGMNEKLFF
>TRBD2|TRBV25-1|.|TRBJ2-7
TGTGCCAGCAGTGAATATCGCCCCAGCGGGATTTACGAGCAGTACTTC
CASSEYRPSGIYEQYF
>.|TRBV28|few|TRBJ2-6
TGTGCCAGCAGTTTTACGGGAGCATCAGGGGCCAACGTCCTGACTTTC
CASSFTGASGANVLTF
>.|TRBV5-6|few|TRBJ1-5
TGTGCCAGCAGCCTCCTCGACAGGCCGGATCAGCCCCAGCATTTT
CASSLLDRPDQPQHF
>TRBD2|TRBV7-2|few|TRBJ2-5
TGTGCCAGCAGCTTAGAAGTGGCTAGCGGGAGGGCGGGGACCCAGTACTTC
CASSLEVASGRAGTQYF
>.|TRBV20-1|once|TRBJ1-2
TGCAGTGTCCAGACGCAGGTTCAAGGCTACACCTTC
CSVQTQVQGYTF
>TRBD1|TRBV27|.|TRBJ2-7
TGTGCCAGCAGCCGGATCATGGGACAGGGGGCGGGGGAGCAGTACTTC
CASSRIMGQGAGEQYF
>.|TRBV6-2/TRBV6-3|few|TRBJ2-1
TGTGCCAGCAGTTATCGATTGGACGGACACAATGAGCAGTTCTTC
CASSYRLDGHNEQFF
>.|TRBV7-6|few|TRBJ2-7
TGTGCCAGCAGCCCTGGTATAACCTACGAGCAGTACTTC
CASSPGITYEQYF
>.|TRBV6-5|.|TRBJ1-1
TGTGCCAGCAGGGCTACAGGGAGAACAACTGAAGCTTTCTTT
CASRATGRTTEAFF
>TRBD2|TRBV6-1|.|TRBJ2-1
TGTGCCAGCAGTTCTGTGAGACTAGCGGGAAGGTGGTGGTTCTTC
CASSSVRLAGRWWFF
>.|TRBV4-1|many|TRBJ2-3
TGCGCCAGCAGCCAAGGGGAGGGGGTGAGCACAGATACGCAGTATTTT
CASSQGEGVSTDTQYF
>TRBD1|TRBV3-1|.|TRBJ1-1
TGTGCCAGCAGTTTCGGACAGGGGAAGACTCGATTCTTT
CASSFGQGKTRFF
>TRBD1|TRBV5-6|.|TRBJ1-5
TGTGCCAGCAGCTTGGCTCGGGGACAGAGCAATCAGCCCCAGCATTTT
CASSLARGQSNQPQHF
>.|TRBV7-9|once|TRBJ1-2
TGTGCCAGCAGCTTTTCATTTCAAGTGGAATATGGCTACACCTTC
CASSFSFQVEYGYTF
>.|TRBV5-1|few|TRBJ2-2
TGCGCCAGCAGCTTGATGACAGACACCGGGGAGCTGTTTTTT
CASSLMTDTGELFF
>TRBD1|TRBV19|few|TRBJ1-6
TGTGCCAGTAGTCCACACCAGGGGGCAGGATCACCCCTCCACTTT
CASSPHQGAGSPLHF
>.|TRBV6-2/TRBV6-3|.|TRBJ2-1
TGTGCCAGCAGCGAATTTGTATTTGGTGAGCAGTTCTTC
CASSEFVFGEQFF
>.|TRBV7-6|few|TRBJ2-7
TGTGCCAGCAGCGGTGGCGGGATCTACGAGCAGTACTTC
CASSGGGIYEQYF
>.|TRBV6-5|.|TRBJ2-7
TGTGCCAGCAGTTACTCGAGGGCTCGAGGGAGTAAGTACGAGCAGTACTTC
CASSYSRARGSKYEQYF
>TRBD1|TRBV10-3|.|TRBJ1-2
TGTGCCATCAGTCTACAGACAGGGGCTAACTATGGCTACACCTTC
CAISLQTGANYGYTF
>.|TRBV15|few|TRBJ2-7
TGTGCCACCAGCAGAGAAACTGGGTGGGACGAGCAGTACTTC
CATSRETGWDEQYF
>TRBD1|TRBV5-1|.|TRBJ2-3
TGCGCCAGCAACAGGACAGGGGCCAACACAGATACGCAGTATTTT
CASNRTGANTDTQYF
>.|TRBV6-2/TRBV6-3|few|TRBJ2-1
TGTGCCAGCAGTAAGACGGGCAGCTCCTACAATGAGCAGTTCTTC
CASSKTGSSYNEQFF
>.|TRBV12-3/TRBV12-4|.|TRBJ2-7
TGTGCCAGCAGTCCCCCGGGGCTAGCCTTCCACGAGCAGTACTTC
CASSPPGLAFHEQYF
>.|TRBV5-6|.|TRBJ2-5
TGTGCCAGCAGCTTTGGTGCTGGCTGGCGGGAGACCCAGTACTTC
CASSFGAGWRETQYF
>.|TRBV4-1|.|TRBJ1-1
TGCGCCAGCAGCCAAGTGACAAATTTGAACACTGAAGCTTTCTTT
CASSQVTNLNTEAFF
>.|TRBV25-1|.|TRBJ1-3
TGTGCCAGCAGTGATAGTGGAACTCGAGGAAACACCATATATTTT
CASSDSGTRGNTIYF
>.|TRBV11-2|.|TRBJ2-3
TGTGCCAGCAGCTTGGCTACTAGTAATTTGCAGTATTTT
CASSLATSNLQYF
>.|TRBV28|.|TRBJ2-3
TGTGCCAGCAATGGAGATACGCAGTATTTT
CASNGDTQYF
>TRBD1|TRBV15|few|TRBJ1-1
TGTGCCACCAGCGGGGGACAGGACCATTTTGAAGCTTTCTTT
CATSGGQDHFEAFF
>TRBD2|TRBV6-6|many|TRBJ2-5
TGTGCCAGCAGGGAGACTAGCCGGGGGCAAGAGACCCAGTACTTC
CASRETSRGQETQYF
>TRBD1|TRBV7-3|.|TRBJ1-2
TGTGCCAGCAGCTTACCCCAGGGGGCGAGGGGCTACACCTTC
CASSLPQGARGYTF
>TRBD1|TRBV12-3/TRBV12-4|few|TRBJ2-2
TGTGCCAGCAGTTTAGATTTAGGATTCCAGGGGGAGAACACCGGGGAGCTGTTTTTT
CASSLDLGFQGENTGELFF
>.|TRBV12-3/TRBV12-4|.|TRBJ1-2
TGTGCCAGCAGTCCAGAGGCAAGAGGTGGCTACACCTTC
CASSPEARGGYTF
>.|TRBV24-1|many|TRBJ1-5
TGTGCCACCAGTGATGCCAGGGGCGGGGAAAATCAGCCCCAGCATTTT
CATSDARGGENQPQHF
>.|TRBV4-1|.|TRBJ2-1
TGCGCCAGCAGCCACGCCTGGGAAACCTCCTACAATGAGCAGTTCTTC
CASSHAWETSYNEQFF
>.|TRBV2|few|TRBJ1-2
TGTGCCAGCAGTGATAAGCGGGCTAACTATGGCTACACCTTC
CASSDKRANYGYTF
>TRBD2|TRBV20-1|few|TRBJ2-1
TGCAGTGCTTACTACTCTACTTCGACTAGCGGGAGGGCCTTGAGCTCCTACAATGAGCAGTTCTTC
CSAYYSTSTSGRALSSYNEQFF
>.|TRBV7-3|.|TRBJ2-6
TGTGCCAGCAGCCCGATTGGGGGAAGGGTCTCTGGGGCCAACGTCCTGACTTTC
CASSPIGGRVSGANVLTF
>TRBD1|TRBV24-1|few|TRBJ2-3
TGTGCCACCAGTGTAACAGGGGACCTCACAGATACGCAGTATTTT
CATSVTGDLTDTQYF
>.|TRBV4-1|few|TRBJ1-5
TGCGCCAGCAGCTATACGGACCAGAGCAATCAGCCCCAGCATTTT
CASSYTDQSNQPQHF
>TRBD1|TRBV6-1|few|TRBJ2-1
TGTGCCAATGCGCTTAAAACCGGGACAGGGAGGAGCGATGAGCAGTTCTTC
CANALKTGTGRSDEQFF
>TRBD1|TRBV19|.|TRBJ1-4
TGTGCCAGTAGCCTCGGGACAGGCAGAGGCGAAAAACTGTTTTTT
CASSLGTGRGEKLFF
>TRBD2|TRBV7-9|.|TRBJ2-3
TGTGCCAGCAGCCCACCCCTAGCGGGAGGGCAAGATACGCAGTATTTT
CASSPPLAGGQDTQYF
>TRBD2|TRBV13|.|TRBJ2-1
TGTGCCAGCAGCGCCTTAAAACTAGCGGGAGGGGCCTACAATGAGCAGTTCTTC
CASSALKLAGGAYNEQFF
>.|TRBV27|.|TRBJ2-5
TGTGCCAGCAGTTTCGGTGGGGGCGCGGAGGAGACCCAGTACTTC
CASSFGGGAEETQYF
>.|TRBV27|few|TRBJ1-5
TGTGCCAGCAGTTTAAACAGCCAAGTGATTCAGCCCCAGCATTTT
CASSLNSQVIQPQHF
>.|TRBV12-3/TRBV12-4|.|TRBJ2-1
TGTGCCAGCAACCTAGCGCTCATTGAGCAGTTCTTC
CASNLALIEQFF
>.|TRBV27|.|TRBJ2-7
TGTGCCAGCACCGGGGGCGGGAGTCGGTACGAGCAGTACTTC
CASTGGGSRYEQYF
>.|TRBV7-2|many|TRBJ1-3
TGTGCCAGCAGCTTAGGTACAGGAAACACCATATATTTT
CASSLGTGNTIYF
>.|TRBV28|.|TRBJ1-5
TGTGCCAGCAGTTTCGGAGTTTTTCGTAATCAGCCCGAGCATTTT
CASSFGVFRNQPEHF